The entry below describes one T cell receptor (beta chain). The germline V gene has CDR1 MDHEN and CDR2 SYDVKM. V dropped 2 bases and J dropped 8; count of bases not matched to a gene: 14. This CDR3 comprises 16 residues. Only in-frame clones appear in the TCRdb table, and some are missing; sequencing was by immunoSEQ multiplex PCR. This table holds around 1.9 million clones, 93% found once. Naive CD8 cells comprised CD45RO-negative, CCR7-positively selected cells, excluding terminally differentiated effector memory CD45RA+ cells. These data originate in a study of shared clonotypes between healthy human individuals. Whole-study context: The donors, a couple of women and three men, were aged 18 to 49.

The receptor was derived from a young man in good health. Some clones in this sample may be carry-over from other donors' samples. The J gene is TRBJ1-2, the V gene TRBV28; 7 bases agree with TRBD1. Sequences were obtained from naive CD8+ T cells from PBMCs. CDR3: CASSLVPQGRPLGYTF. CDR3 in DNA: TGTGCCAGCAGTTTAGTCCCACAGGGGCGCCCTTTAGGCTACACCTTC.